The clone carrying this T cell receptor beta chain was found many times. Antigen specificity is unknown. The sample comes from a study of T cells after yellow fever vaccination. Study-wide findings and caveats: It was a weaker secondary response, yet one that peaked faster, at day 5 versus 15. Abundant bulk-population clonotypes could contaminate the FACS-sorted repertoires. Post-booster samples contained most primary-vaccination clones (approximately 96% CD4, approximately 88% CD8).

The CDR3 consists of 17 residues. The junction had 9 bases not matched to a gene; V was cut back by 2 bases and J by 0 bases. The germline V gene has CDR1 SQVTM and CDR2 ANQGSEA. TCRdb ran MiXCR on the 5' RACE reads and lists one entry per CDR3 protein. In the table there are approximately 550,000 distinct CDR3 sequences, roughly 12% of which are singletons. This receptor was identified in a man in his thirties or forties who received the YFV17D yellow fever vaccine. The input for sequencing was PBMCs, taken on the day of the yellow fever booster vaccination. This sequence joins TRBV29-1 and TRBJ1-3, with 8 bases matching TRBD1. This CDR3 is CSVESGWTGHSGNTIYF. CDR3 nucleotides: TGCAGCGTTGAAAGCGGTTGGACAGGGCACTCTGGAAACACCATATATTTT.